Below, 29 T cell receptor beta chains from the same sample are listed, as sequenced in a study of graft-versus-host responses after intestinal transplantation. Profiling relied on immunoSEQ multiplex PCR, and the TCRdb table lists in-frame clones only, not all of them. Among about 54,000 clones, 91% were seen once, and the ten largest hold 5% to 7%. The sequencing used PBMCs, collected about 93 weeks after intestinal transplant. These receptor sequences come from a human patient who received an intestinal transplant, so some T cells may come from the graft donor.

The gene calls are TRBV29-1 and TRBJ2-1; 15 bases line up with TRBD2. The V segment lost 6 bases and the J segment 10 bases; nucleotides outside the gene matches: 16. Germline assignment: CDR1 SQVTM and CDR2 ANQGSEA. CDR3 length: 17 residues. The CDR3, as DNA: TGCAGCGTCGTATGGGTTTGGACTAGCGGGGGGGCCGGGGAGCAGTTCTTC. As protein: CSVVWVWTSGGAGEQFF.

This sequence joins TRBV30 and TRBJ1-2; D may be TRBD1 (6 bases). This CDR3 has 13 residues. V lost 3 bases to trimming and J lost 3 bases, with 11 bases between them. Per germline, CDR1 GTSNPN and CDR2 SVGIG (reference sequence). DNA for the CDR3: TGTGCCTGGAGGTCACAGGGCGACTATGGCTACACCTTC. Protein product: CAWRSQGDYGYTF. Variable domain in full (rest from reference TRBV30 and TRBJ1-2): SQTIHQWPATLVQPVGSPLSLECTVEGTSNPNLYWYRQAAGRGLQLLFYSVGIGQISSEVPQNLSASRPQDRQFILSSKKLLLSDSGFYLCAWRSQGDYGYTFGSGTRLTVV.

The chain has TRBV11-2 and TRBJ1-1; D ambiguous. CDR1 is SGHAT and CDR2 is FQNNGV in the germline V gene. V lost 3 bases to trimming and J lost 0 bases, with 11 bases between them. This CDR3 has 15 amino acids. CDR3 region: CASSFLTLLNTEAFF. CDR3 DNA sequence: TGTGCCAGCAGCTTTCTGACCCTTTTGAACACTGAAGCTTTCTTT.

The chain uses TRBV5-4 and TRBJ2-1, with TRBD2 matching 7 bases. This CDR3 region has 14 residues. Germline CDR1 SGHNT, CDR2 YYREEE (reference sequence). The junction had 2 bases not matched to a gene; V was cut back by 0 bases and J by 5 bases. CDR3 DNA: TGTGCCAGCAGCTTGGGGCTAGCGGACAATGAGCAGTTCTTC. Protein sequence: CASSLGLADNEQFF.

V usage is TRBV7-9 and J usage is TRBJ1-4, with 7 bases identical to TRBD1. This CDR3 spans 16 amino acids. Looked up from germline, CDR1 is SEHNR and CDR2 is FQNEAQ (reference sequence). V dropped 4 bases and J dropped 0; count of bases not matched to a gene: 5. Here the CDR3 reads CASSSRDSATNEKLFF. In nucleotides, the CDR3 is TGTGCCAGCAGCTCCCGGGACAGCGCAACTAATGAAAAACTGTTTTTT.

V and J are TRBV19 and TRBJ2-7; D ambiguous. Germline values: CDR1 LNHDA, CDR2 SQIVND (reference sequence). The ends were cut back, 5 bases at V and 1 base at J, with 12 bases in the middle. CDR3 size: 14 residues. The CDR3 spells CASSPQLRSYEQYF. The CDR3 bases are TGTGCCAGTAGTCCACAGTTGAGATCCTACGAGCAGTACTTC.

The chain links TRBV6-1 to TRBJ2-4, with D unclear. The V end was cut by 4 bases, the J end by 0 bases, with 13 bases between. The CDR3 covers 16 residues. Germline-derived CDR1 and CDR2 are MNHNS and SASEGT. The CDR3 DNA is TGTGCCAGCAGTGGGGTACAACCTCTAGCCAAAAACATTCAGTACTTC. It specifies CASSGVQPLAKNIQYF.

The rearrangement uses TRBV4-2 and TRBJ1-2; D gene ambiguous. Germline values: CDR1 LGHNA, CDR2 YNFKEQ. Trimming stripped 0 bases from V and 12 bases from J, with 14 bases between. The length of the CDR3 is 13 residues. The CDR3 sequence: CASSQDGKGMHTF. In DNA form, the CDR3 reads TGTGCCAGCAGCCAAGATGGGAAGGGTATGCACACCTTC.

The chain links TRBV25-1 to TRBJ2-2; 12 positions agree with TRBD1. This CDR3 spans 18 amino acids. Per germline, CDR1 MGHDK and CDR2 SYGVNS. J was trimmed by 6 bases and V by 4 bases; bases with no gene match: 12. CDR3 sequence reads: CASSALPGTGGISGELFF. The CDR3 DNA reads TGTGCCAGCAGTGCCCTACCGGGGACAGGGGGCATATCCGGGGAGCTGTTTTTT.

The rearrangement uses TRBV7-6 and TRBJ2-7; 8 bases match TRBD1. The CDR3 covers 13 residues. V gave up 5 bases and J gave up 10 bases; unmatched junction bases: 10. Germline values: CDR1 SGHVS, CDR2 FNYEAQ. The CDR3, as DNA: TGTGCCAGCAGCCCCCAGGGGGCGCGGCCCCAGTACTTC. Its protein product is CASSPQGARPQYF.

The V call is TRBV5-1, the J call TRBJ2-5; 12 positions agree with TRBD2. CDR1 and CDR2 (germline): SGHRS, YFSETQ. The CDR3 loop spans 17 amino acids. V dropped 0 bases and J dropped 2; count of bases not matched to a gene: 5. The chain's CDR3 is CASSLALAGGLQETQYF. DNA for the CDR3: TGCGCCAGCAGCTTGGCCCTAGCGGGGGGGTTACAAGAGACCCAGTACTTC.

In this sample, this clone turned up a few times. This chain connects TRBV30 to TRBJ1-5, with a weak D call TRBD1 (6 bases). Looked up from germline, CDR1 is GTSNPN and CDR2 is SVGIG (reference sequence). The CDR3 runs to 14 residues. Trimming removed 2 bases from V and 2 bases from J, with 10 bases in between. The CDR3 here is CAWSRDIGNQPQHF. The CDR3 DNA sequence: TGTGCCTGGAGTAGGGACATCGGCAATCAGCCCCAGCATTTT.

The CDR3 DNA reads TGCAGCGTTGAAGGGGGCTACAATGAGCAGTTCTTC. Protein sequence: CSVEGGYNEQFF. The gene calls are TRBV29-1 and TRBJ2-1, with D unclear. The CDR3 runs 12 residues. Germline-derived CDR1 and CDR2 are SQVTM and ANQGSEA. The V and J ends lost 1 base and 3 bases respectively, with 4 bases between them.

This clone appeared a few times. The chain has TRBV4-1 and TRBJ2-3; tentative D call: TRBD1 (5 bases). Germline V gene sequence: CDR1 MGHRA, CDR2 YSYEKL. The CDR3 runs to 16 residues. Trimming shortened V by 1 base and J by 3 bases, and 14 bases separated the two germline ends. The CDR3 here is CASSQGRQGGTDTQYF. CDR3 bases: TGCGCCAGCAGCCAAGGTCGGCAGGGTGGGACAGATACGCAGTATTTT.

The chain combines TRBV6-5 with TRBJ1-1; tentatively, D is TRBD1 (5 bases). Looked up from germline, CDR1 is MNHEY and CDR2 is SVGAGI. V was cut by 2 bases and J by 5 bases, with 15 bases left in between. The CDR3 extends over 15 amino acids. The CDR3, as DNA: TGTGCCAGCAGTTACGAATCTGGGGGTGGTACTGAAGCTTTCTTT. As protein: CASSYESGGGTEAFF.

The chain employs TRBV5-1 and TRBJ2-7; the match to TRBD1 covers 7 bases. V shed 0 bases, J shed 3 bases, and the junction held 15 bases outside the gene matches. The germline CDR1 and CDR2 sequences are SGHRS and YFSETQ. This CDR3 is built from 18 residues. This CDR3 reads CASSLAPYGTDGRYEQYF. In DNA, the CDR3 is TGCGCCAGCAGCTTGGCCCCTTATGGGACAGATGGGCGCTACGAGCAGTACTTC.

Only one count was recorded for this clone. The chain recombines TRBV10-3 with TRBJ2-1; D possibly corresponds to TRBD1 (5 bases). Germline CDR1 ENHRY, CDR2 SYGVKD. This CDR3 contains 15 residues. V was shortened by 4 bases and J by 8 bases, with 18 bases between the two germline ends. CDR3 nucleotide sequence: TGTGCCATCAGTGGGACCTCCCGGACACCCTATGAGCAGTTCTTC. Translated: CAISGTSRTPYEQFF.

The gene calls are TRBV5-1 and TRBJ1-2, with unresolved D. Looked up from germline, CDR1 is SGHRS and CDR2 is YFSETQ. V was clipped by 7 bases and J by 2 bases, with 18 bases between them. The CDR3 contains 15 residues. The CDR3 region is CASRGRATVNYGYTF. The DNA of the CDR3 is TGCGCCAGCCGCGGGAGGGCAACCGTCAACTATGGCTACACCTTC.

This chain connects TRBV12-5 to TRBJ1-2; D remains unclear. Trimming left V 0 bases short and J 7 bases short, with 21 bases between. Germline V gene lookup returns CDR1 LGHNT and CDR2 FRNRAP. This CDR3 has 17 residues. CDR3 protein: CASGLVVLGRARVGYTF. CDR3 DNA sequence: TGTGCTAGTGGTTTGGTGGTATTGGGGAGGGCCCGAGTTGGCTACACCTTC.

The rearrangement uses TRBV9 and TRBJ1-1, with 7 bases aligning to TRBD1. This CDR3 comprises 14 residues. Germline CDR1 and CDR2: SGDLS and YYNGEE. The trim removed 3 bases at V and 2 bases at J, leaving 4 bases unmatched. CDR3 in amino acids: CASSGRDSNTEAFF. The CDR3 nucleotides read TGTGCCAGCAGCGGCCGGGACAGCAACACTGAAGCTTTCTTT. Full variable domain (rest looked up from reference TRBV9 and TRBJ1-1): DSGVTQTPKHLITATGQRVTLRCSPRSGDLSVYWYQQSLDQGLQFLIQYYNGEERAKGNILERFSAQQFPDLHSELNLSSLELGDSALYFCASSGRDSNTEAFFGQGTRLTVV.

The V call is TRBV30, the J call TRBJ1-2; D is possibly TRBD1 (6 bases). The CDR3 runs to 14 residues. The germline V gene has CDR1 GTSNPN and CDR2 SVGIG (reference sequence). V lost 0 bases and J 8 bases, leaving 16 bases between the germline ends. CDR3 DNA sequence: TGTGCCTGGAGTGTAAACAGGGTGGCGCGGGGCTACACCTTC. Its protein product is CAWSVNRVARGYTF.

This chain links TRBV28 with TRBJ2-7; the D gene is possibly TRBD1 (6 bases). The CDR3 contains 13 residues. V shed 4 bases and J shed 2 bases, with 9 bases lying between them. CDR1 and CDR2 from the germline V gene are MDHEN and SYDVKM. The CDR3 region has the DNA TGTGCCAGCAGTTCAGGGGCCCCCTACGAGCAGTACTTC. Its translation: CASSSGAPYEQYF.

This chain uses TRBV18 with TRBJ2-1; TRBD2 might be the D (6 bases). Trimming shortened V by 2 bases and J by 7 bases, and 9 bases separated the two germline ends. CDR3 length: 13 amino acids. CDR1 KGHSH and CDR2 LQKENI come from the germline V gene. The CDR3 bases are TGTGCCAGCTCACCATCGGAGGGGAATGAGCAGTTCTTC. It is translated as CASSPSEGNEQFF.

The gene calls are TRBV29-1 and TRBJ2-5; no clear D. Trimming took 2 bases from V and 2 from J, leaving 3 bases between them. The V gene's germline CDR1 is SQVTM and CDR2 ANQGSEA. This CDR3 is 11 amino acids long. CDR3 loop: CSVEQQETQYF. Here the CDR3 DNA reads TGCAGCGTTGAACAGCAAGAGACCCAGTACTTC.

By frequency in the sample, this clone is medium-sized (0.01 to 0.1%). In DNA form, the CDR3 reads TGTGCCAGCAGTGAAGCATTAGGACTACACGCAAGAGATACGCAGTATTTT. This gives the protein CASSEALGLHARDTQYF. The V and J genes are TRBV6-1 and TRBJ2-3, with D perhaps matching TRBD2 (6 bases). The V end lost 0 bases, the J end lost 5 bases, and 18 bases lay between the germline ends. The CDR3 runs to 17 residues. CDR1 is MNHNS and CDR2 is SASEGT in the germline V gene.

The chain links TRBV18 to TRBJ2-7, with D possibly matching TRBD1 (6 bases). CDR1 is KGHSH and CDR2 is LQKENI in the germline V gene. This CDR3 is built from 13 residues. Trimming took 1 base from V and 5 from J, leaving 9 bases between them. This chain's CDR3 is CASSPQGEHEQYF. CDR3 coding DNA: TGTGCCAGCTCACCACAGGGGGAGCACGAGCAGTACTTC.

This chain links TRBV6-9 with TRBJ2-7; D gene ambiguous. This CDR3 spans 16 amino acids. Germline CDR1 reads MNHGY; CDR2 reads SVAAGI. The V end was cut by 2 bases, the J end by 3 bases, with 17 bases between. CDR3 sequence (DNA): TGTGCCAGCAGTTATGAGGTGGTAAGGAAGGTCTACGAGCAGTACTTC. This sequence encodes CASSYEVVRKVYEQYF.

The chain uses TRBV7-9 and TRBJ2-3; D unresolved. Germline CDR1 and CDR2: SEHNR and FQNEAQ (reference sequence). This CDR3 spans 12 amino acids. The V and J ends lost 4 bases and 3 bases respectively, with 5 bases between them. The chain's CDR3 is CASSSPTDTQYF. CDR3 DNA sequence: TGTGCCAGCAGCTCCCCTACAGATACGCAGTATTTT.

The V gene is TRBV19, the J gene TRBJ2-5; tentative D call: TRBD2 (5 bases). This CDR3 is 13 amino acids long. The V gene's germline CDR1 is LNHDA and CDR2 SQIVND (reference sequence). Trimming stripped 1 base from V and 5 bases from J, with 8 bases between. For the CDR3, the DNA is TGTGCCAGTAGTATAGTTCCTAGCGAGACCCAGTACTTC. Its protein is CASSIVPSETQYF. Full variable domain (remainder filled in from reference TRBV19 and TRBJ2-5): DGGITQSPKYLFRKEGQNVTLSCEQNLNHDAMYWYRQDPGQGLRLIYYSQIVNDFQKGDIAEGYSVSREKKESFPLTVTSAQKNPTAFYLCASSIVPSETQYFGPGTRLLVL.